The 13 T cell receptor beta chains given below trace back to one sample, sequenced in a study of blood T cell repertoires in COVID-19. Sequencing used immunoSEQ multiplex PCR; TCRdb keeps in-frame clones, though not all of them. This table holds about 140,000 clones, about nine tenths found once. Source material: peripheral blood. These receptors were obtained from a man aged 45 to 65 with active or convalescent COVID-19.

The genes are TRBV7-3 and TRBJ2-7, with 11 bases lining up with TRBD2. Germline trimming cut 5 bases from V and 2 bases from J; bases unmatched to any gene: 5. The CDR3 spans 15 residues. Looked up from germline, CDR1 is SGHTA and CDR2 is FQGTGA. The CDR3 DNA is TGTGCCAGCAGCCCTGGGACTAGCGGACCCTACGAGCAGTACTTC. Translated: CASSPGTSGPYEQYF.

The rearrangement joins TRBV7-8 to TRBJ1-5, with D maybe TRBD1 (6 bases). Germline loops: CDR1 SGHVS, CDR2 FQNEAQ. Trimming left V 0 bases short and J 4 bases short, with 13 bases between. The CDR3 contains 16 residues. The DNA of the CDR3 is TGTGCCAGCAGCTTAGCGAGTGCAGGGGTGAATCAGCCCCAGCATTTT. This encodes CASSLASAGVNQPQHF.

The genes are TRBV27 and TRBJ2-5; TRBD2 matches 14 bases. The CDR3 runs to 16 residues. The V segment lost 4 bases and the J segment 6 bases; nucleotides outside the gene matches: 7. The germline CDR1 and CDR2 sequences are MNHEY and SMNVEV (reference sequence). CDR3 loop: CASSSLGTSGSKTQYF. The CDR3 DNA reads as TGTGCCAGCAGTTCACTCGGGACTAGCGGGAGTAAGACCCAGTACTTC.

The chain joins TRBV19 to TRBJ1-5; maybe TRBD1 (6 bases). Germline V CDR1 and CDR2: LNHDA, SQIVND (reference sequence). CDR3 size: 15 residues. Trimming left V 1 base short and J 2 bases short, with 9 bases between. The CDR3 protein is CASSIGPGGNQPQHF. The CDR3 nucleotides are TGTGCCAGTAGTATAGGGCCAGGGGGCAATCAGCCCCAGCATTTT.

The J gene is TRBJ2-5, the V gene TRBV30, with 7 bases matching TRBD1. The V gene end was trimmed by 3 bases and the J gene end by 5 bases; junction bases not matched to a gene: 12. The CDR3 contains 15 residues. In germline, CDR1 is GTSNPN, CDR2 SVGIG (reference sequence). Here the CDR3 DNA reads TGTGCCTGGAGGGATAAGACAGGGTTCTCGGAGACCCAGTACTTC. Translated: CAWRDKTGFSETQYF.

The chain has TRBV28 and TRBJ2-3; D perhaps matches TRBD2 (5 bases). The V end lost 3 bases, the J end lost 2 bases, and 15 bases lay between the germline ends. The CDR3 totals 16 residues. Germline V CDR1 and CDR2: MDHEN, SYDVKM. The CDR3, as DNA: TGTGCCAGCAGTTTCATAGGCCGGGGAAACACAGATACGCAGTATTTT. Its translation: CASSFIGRGNTDTQYF.

The chain links TRBV30 to TRBJ1-5; 10 bases line up with TRBD1. This CDR3 is 13 amino acids long. Germline CDR1 reads GTSNPN; CDR2 reads SVGIG (reference sequence). With V trimmed by 5 bases and J by 2 bases, 0 bases remained unmatched. The CDR3 DNA follows: TGTGCCTGGGGACAGGGGGGCAATCAGCCCCAGCATTTT. This encodes CAWGQGGNQPQHF.

The J gene is TRBJ2-1, the V gene TRBV27, with 11 bases matching TRBD2. The length of the CDR3 is 17 residues. From germline, CDR1 is MNHEY and CDR2 SMNVEV (reference sequence). V lost 6 bases and J lost 0; bases outside the gene matches: 7. CDR3 sequence reads: CASRKMGLADSYNEQFF. The DNA of the CDR3 is TGTGCCAGCAGGAAAATGGGACTAGCGGACTCCTACAATGAGCAGTTCTTC.

V gene TRBV25-1 combines with J gene TRBJ1-6; TRBD1 agrees at 8 bases. With V trimmed by 8 bases and J by 10 bases, 7 bases remained unmatched. The germline V gene encodes CDR1 MGHDK and CDR2 SYGVNS. The CDR3 has 13 residues. CDR3 loop: CASAAQGASPLHF. DNA of the CDR3: TGTGCCAGCGCGGCCCAGGGGGCCTCACCCCTCCACTTT.

The chain couples TRBV18 to TRBJ2-3; 10 bases fit TRBD2. The CDR3 has 16 amino acids. Germline loops: CDR1 KGHSH, CDR2 LQKENI. V lost 6 bases to trimming and J lost 2 bases; unmatched junction nucleotides: 8. CDR3 sequence (DNA): TGTGCCAGCTCCCTCAGGACTAGCGGCACCACAGATACGCAGTATTTT. Its protein product is CASSLRTSGTTDTQYF.

The gene calls are TRBV28 and TRBJ1-5; 9 bases match TRBD1. In germline, CDR1 is MDHEN, CDR2 SYDVKM. The CDR3 is 16 residues long. With V trimmed by 2 bases and J by 7 bases, 9 bases remained unmatched. For the CDR3, the DNA is TGTGCCAGCAGTTTAGCCCCGGGACAGGGCGGGCAGCCCCAGCATTTT. It is translated as CASSLAPGQGGQPQHF.

Ten or more counts support this clone. J is TRBJ2-7 and V is TRBV7-2; TRBD1 matches at 7 bases. The CDR3 loop spans 15 amino acids. Unmatched junction bases numbered 9, after V lost 1 base and J lost 6 bases. Germline V gene data show CDR1 as SGHTA and CDR2 as FQGNSA. CDR3 in DNA: TGTGCCAGCAGCTTAGACCGGACAGGCCCGACCGAGCAGTACTTC. It is translated as CASSLDRTGPTEQYF.

The genes are TRBV19 and TRBJ1-5; 8 positions match TRBD1. J lost 12 bases, V lost 3 bases, and 10 bases had no gene match. This CDR3 has 14 residues. CDR1 LNHDA and CDR2 SQIVND come from the germline V gene (reference sequence). CDR3 sequence reads: CASSIGTGDRIQHF. The CDR3 bases are TGTGCCAGTAGTATTGGGACAGGCGATCGGATCCAGCATTTT.